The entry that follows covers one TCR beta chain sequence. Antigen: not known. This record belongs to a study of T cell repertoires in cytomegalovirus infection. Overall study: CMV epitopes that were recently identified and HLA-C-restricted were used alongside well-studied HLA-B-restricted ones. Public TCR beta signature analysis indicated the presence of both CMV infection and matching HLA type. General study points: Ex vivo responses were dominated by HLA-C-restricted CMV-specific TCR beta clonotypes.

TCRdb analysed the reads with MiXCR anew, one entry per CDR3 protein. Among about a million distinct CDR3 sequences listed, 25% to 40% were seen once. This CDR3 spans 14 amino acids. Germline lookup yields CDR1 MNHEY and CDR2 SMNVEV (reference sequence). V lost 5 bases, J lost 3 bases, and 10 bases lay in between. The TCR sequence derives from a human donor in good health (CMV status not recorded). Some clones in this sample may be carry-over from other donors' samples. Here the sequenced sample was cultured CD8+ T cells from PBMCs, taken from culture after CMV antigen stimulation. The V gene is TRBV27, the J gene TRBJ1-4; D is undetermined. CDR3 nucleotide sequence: TGTGCCAGCAGTCCCGACCCTCCTAATGAAAAACTGTTTTTT. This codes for CASSPDPPNEKLFF.